The 21 T cell receptor beta chains below were found in one sample sequenced in a study of beta chain features in type 1 diabetes. The authors reverse transcribed all of the isolated RNA, so sequencing captured expressed TCRB transcripts. Produced via immunoSEQ multiplex PCR; TCRdb's table is partial and in-frame only. This table has over 120,000 clones, 9% to 9.5% appearing once. The source material was central memory CD4+ T cells from blood. These receptors all come from a man younger than 35 in good health.

The sample holds a few counts of this clone. The gene calls are TRBV4-2 and TRBJ1-6; D unclear. This CDR3 region has 16 residues. The germline CDR1 and CDR2 sequences are LGHNA and YNFKEQ. Trimming left V 6 bases short and J 5 bases short, with 17 bases between. CDR3 amino acids: CASSPPGRANNSPLHF. In DNA, the CDR3 is TGTGCCAGCAGTCCCCCTGGGCGGGCAAATAATTCACCCCTCCACTTT.

The V call is TRBV7-3, the J call TRBJ2-2; 10 bases fit TRBD1. This CDR3 has 15 residues. The germline V gene has CDR1 SGHTA and CDR2 FQGTGA. Trimming cost V 5 bases and J 7 bases; bases outside gene matches: 7. The CDR3 protein is CASSPWTGGFGELFF. The CDR3 DNA sequence: TGTGCCAGCAGCCCCTGGACAGGGGGATTCGGGGAGCTGTTTTTT.

This clone was seen at least ten times. The genes are TRBV9 and TRBJ2-7; 7 positions agree with TRBD1. The germline gives CDR1 SGDLS, CDR2 YYNGEE. The junction had 8 bases not matched to a gene; V was cut back by 6 bases and J by 2 bases. This CDR3 comprises 14 residues. The CDR3 reads CASKEGTAPYEQYF. The CDR3 DNA reads TGTGCCAGCAAAGAAGGGACAGCCCCCTACGAGCAGTACTTC.

This clone was seen a few times. The gene calls are TRBV7-2 and TRBJ1-5; 8 nucleotides match TRBD1. Germline V gene data show CDR1 as SGHTA and CDR2 as FQGNSA. The trim removed 3 bases at V and 7 bases at J, leaving 2 bases unmatched. The CDR3 runs 13 residues. The CDR3 region has the DNA TGTGCCAGCAGCTTCGACAGGGGCCAGCCCCAGCATTTT. Protein product: CASSFDRGQPQHF.

The chain uses TRBV27 and TRBJ2-5, with TRBD2 as a possible D gene (5 bases). Germline V gene data show CDR1 as MNHEY and CDR2 as SMNVEV (reference sequence). V lost 6 bases and J lost 5, with 19 bases in between. CDR3 size: 15 residues. In nucleotides, the CDR3 is TGTGCCAGCAGCCTAGAAAGACCCCCGGGGGAGACCCAGTACTTC. As protein: CASSLERPPGETQYF.

This clone was recorded a few times. This sequence joins TRBV9 and TRBJ1-2; D may be TRBD1 (5 bases). Germline V gene data show CDR1 as SGDLS and CDR2 as YYNGEE. The length of the CDR3 is 16 residues. V gave up 4 bases and J gave up 4 bases, with 20 bases separating them. The CDR3 nucleotides are TGTGCCAGCAGCTTCGGGGCGGGGGACCGGGGCTATGGCTACACCTTC. Translating gives CASSFGAGDRGYGYTF. Full variable domain (missing parts from reference TRBV9 and TRBJ1-2): DSGVTQTPKHLITATGQRVTLRCSPRSGDLSVYWYQQSLDQGLQFLIQYYNGEERAKGNILERFSAQQFPDLHSELNLSSLELGDSALYFCASSFGAGDRGYGYTFGSGTRLTVV.

This clone was counted only a few times. J is TRBJ2-3 and V is TRBV15, with a possible D match to TRBD1 (7 bases). The germline V and J ends were trimmed by 0 bases and 3 bases, with 13 bases remaining between them. CDR3 size: 16 residues. The germline V gene encodes CDR1 LNHNV and CDR2 YYDKDF (reference sequence). The CDR3 protein is CATSRDQGGGTDTQYF. CDR3 coding DNA: TGTGCCACCAGCAGAGATCAGGGGGGTGGGACAGATACGCAGTATTTT.

This clone was seen more than once but under ten times. J is TRBJ2-5 and V is TRBV7-2; maybe TRBD1 (6 bases). Germline loops: CDR1 SGHTA, CDR2 FQGNSA. V was shortened by 5 bases and J by 4 bases, with 17 bases between the two germline ends. This CDR3 is 15 amino acids long. The CDR3 bases are TGTGCCAGCAGCCCCTACCTACAGGGAAGAGAGACCCAGTACTTC. The encoded protein is CASSPYLQGRETQYF.

This clone was seen a few times. The J gene is TRBJ2-3, the V gene TRBV4-3; D unclear. Between the trimmed V and J ends, which lost 2 bases and 6 bases, there was a span of 9 bases. This CDR3 has 13 amino acids. Germline CDR1 is LGHNA and CDR2 is YSLEER. CDR3 nucleotide sequence: TGCGCCAGCAGCCAATCTAGACGGGATACGCAGTATTTT. The encoded protein is CASSQSRRDTQYF.

The sample holds a few counts of this clone. The J gene is TRBJ2-5, the V gene TRBV28; a possible D gene is TRBD2 (5 bases). Trimming shortened V by 6 bases and J by 1 base, and 9 bases separated the two germline ends. This CDR3 contains 13 residues. The germline V gene has CDR1 MDHEN and CDR2 SYDVKM. In DNA form, the CDR3 reads TGTGCCAGCAGGGAGGCAGCCCAAGAGACCCAGTACTTC. Translating it yields CASREAAQETQYF.

This clone has more than one count but fewer than ten. This rearrangement joins TRBV11-2 to TRBJ1-3, with 7 bases identical to TRBD1. Trimming cost V 1 base and J 2 bases; bases outside gene matches: 2. This CDR3 has 15 amino acids. Germline CDR1 reads SGHAT; CDR2 reads FQNNGV. The CDR3 spells CASSLVGGAGNTIYF. The DNA of the CDR3 is TGTGCCAGCAGCTTAGTAGGGGGCGCTGGAAACACCATATATTTT. The full variable domain, with the rest looked up from reference TRBV11-2 and TRBJ1-3, is EAGVAQSPRYKIIEKRQSVAFWCNPISGHATLYWYQQILGQGPKLLIQFQNNGVVDDSQLPKDRFSAERLKGVDSTLKIQPAKLEDSAVYLCASSLVGGAGNTIYFGEGSWLTVV.

This chain connects TRBV6-5 to TRBJ1-1; no clear D. Germline assignment: CDR1 MNHEY and CDR2 SVGAGI. Trimming pared 4 bases from V and 4 bases from J, leaving 10 bases between. The CDR3 consists of 13 residues. This CDR3 is CASSLWEATEAFF. The CDR3 DNA reads as TGTGCCAGCAGTTTATGGGAGGCCACTGAAGCTTTCTTT.

This clone has only a few counts. The chain carries TRBV18 and TRBJ2-5; D is ambiguous. CDR3 length: 14 residues. Germline values: CDR1 KGHSH, CDR2 LQKENI. Trimming took off 0 bases at V and 2 bases at J, with 7 bases between the two ends. CDR3 sequence reads: CASSPPATQETQYF. In DNA, the CDR3 is TGTGCCAGCTCACCACCTGCCACACAAGAGACCCAGTACTTC.

This clone was recorded many times. This chain joins TRBV4-3 and TRBJ2-7, with a tentative D call TRBD2 (5 bases). This CDR3 is built from 15 residues. V gave up 1 base and J gave up 0 bases, with 10 bases separating them. CDR1 is LGHNA and CDR2 is YSLEER in the germline V gene. Here the CDR3 reads CASSQGIASSYEQYF. CDR3 coding DNA: TGCGCCAGCAGCCAAGGAATAGCGTCCTCCTACGAGCAGTACTTC.

This clone was recorded many times. The CDR3 region is CASSQSAQGTYEQYF. CDR3 coding DNA: TGTGCCAGCAGCCAATCAGCACAGGGCACCTACGAGCAGTACTTC. The chain recombines TRBV16 with TRBJ2-7; possible D gene TRBD1, 6 bases. Trimming took off 0 bases at V and 2 bases at J, with 11 bases between the two ends. Germline V CDR1 and CDR2: KGHSY, FQNENV. The CDR3 sequence is 15 residues long.

The V and J genes are TRBV30 and TRBJ2-5, with D possibly being TRBD2 (6 bases). The V and J ends lost 7 bases and 0 bases respectively, with 12 bases between them. Germline CDR1 and CDR2: GTSNPN and SVGIG (reference sequence). This CDR3 region has 13 residues. The CDR3 sequence is CASSRGNQETQYF. The DNA for the CDR3 is TGTGCCTCCTCTCGGGGGAACCAAGAGACCCAGTACTTC.

V is TRBV7-2 and J is TRBJ2-3, with 12 positions matching TRBD2. In germline, CDR1 is SGHTA, CDR2 FQGNSA. The CDR3 sequence is 15 residues long. V was clipped by 5 bases and J by 2 bases; unmatched bases: 2. CDR3 amino acids: CASSASGGATDTQYF. CDR3 coding DNA: TGTGCCAGCAGCGCTAGCGGGGGGGCCACAGATACGCAGTATTTT.

This sequence joins TRBV10-3 and TRBJ2-5; TRBD2 matches at 12 bases. The J segment lost 4 bases and the V segment lost 10 bases, leaving 7 bases of the junction unmatched. Germline loops: CDR1 ENHRY, CDR2 SYGVKD. The CDR3 loop spans 14 amino acids. CDR3 sequence: CARPSGGARETQYF. The CDR3 region has the DNA TGTGCCAGACCTAGCGGGGGGGCTCGAGAGACCCAGTACTTC.

Many counts were recorded for this clone. The chain links TRBV7-2 to TRBJ2-4; no reliable D call. The V and J ends lost 2 bases and 4 bases respectively, with 12 bases between them. The CDR3 consists of 15 residues. CDR1 is SGHTA and CDR2 is FQGNSA in the germline V gene. CDR3 DNA: TGTGCCAGCAGCTTATTGGCATCCCAGAAAAACATTCAGTACTTC. This gives the protein CASSLLASQKNIQYF.

The rearrangement joins TRBV21-1 to TRBJ1-5; the table's D call, TRBD1, has no DNA check behind it. TRBV21-1 is reported as a pseudogene. The CDR3 runs 14 residues. This chain's CDR3 is CASSLDRAHQPQHF. The CDR3 DNA reads TGTGCCAGCAGCCTGGACAGGGCACATCAGCCCCAGCATTTT.

This chain joins TRBV7-2 and TRBJ1-5; 7 positions agree with TRBD1. J lost 2 bases, V lost 1 base, and 8 bases had no gene match. There are 17 residues in the CDR3. Germline loops: CDR1 SGHTA, CDR2 FQGNSA. The CDR3 nucleotides read TGTGCCAGCAGCTTAGTAGGTACAGGGGAAGGCAATCAGCCCCAGCATTTT. Translating gives CASSLVGTGEGNQPQHF.